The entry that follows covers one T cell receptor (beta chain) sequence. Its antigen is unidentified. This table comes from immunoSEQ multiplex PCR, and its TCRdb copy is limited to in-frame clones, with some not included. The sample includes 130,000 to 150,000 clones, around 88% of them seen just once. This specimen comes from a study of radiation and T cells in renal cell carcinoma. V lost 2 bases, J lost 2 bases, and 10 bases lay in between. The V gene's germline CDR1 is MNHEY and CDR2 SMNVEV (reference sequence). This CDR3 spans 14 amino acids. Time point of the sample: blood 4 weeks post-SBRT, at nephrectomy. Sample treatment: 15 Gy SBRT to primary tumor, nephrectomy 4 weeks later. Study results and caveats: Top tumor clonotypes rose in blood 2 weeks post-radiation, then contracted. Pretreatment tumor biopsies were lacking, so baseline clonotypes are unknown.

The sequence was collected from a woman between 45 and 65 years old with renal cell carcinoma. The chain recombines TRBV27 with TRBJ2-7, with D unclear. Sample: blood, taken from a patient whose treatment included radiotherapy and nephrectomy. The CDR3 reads CASSLKYDAYEQYF. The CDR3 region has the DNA TGTGCCAGCAGTTTAAAATACGATGCCTACGAGCAGTACTTC.